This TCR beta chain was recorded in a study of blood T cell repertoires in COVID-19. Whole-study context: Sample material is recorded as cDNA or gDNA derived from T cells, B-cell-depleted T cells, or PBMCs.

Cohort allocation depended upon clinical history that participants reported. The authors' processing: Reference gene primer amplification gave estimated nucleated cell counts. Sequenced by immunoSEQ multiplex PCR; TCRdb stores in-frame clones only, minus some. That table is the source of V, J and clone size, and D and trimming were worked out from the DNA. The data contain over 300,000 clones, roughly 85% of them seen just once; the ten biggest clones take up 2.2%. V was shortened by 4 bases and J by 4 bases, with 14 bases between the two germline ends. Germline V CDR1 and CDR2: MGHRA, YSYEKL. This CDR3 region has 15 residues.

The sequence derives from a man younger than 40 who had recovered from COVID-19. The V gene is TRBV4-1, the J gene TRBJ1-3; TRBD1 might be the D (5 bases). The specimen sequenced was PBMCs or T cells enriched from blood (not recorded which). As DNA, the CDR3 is TGCGCCAGCAGCCTTGACAGCAATGCGGGAAACACCATATATTTT. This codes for CASSLDSNAGNTIYF.